The rows below give T cell receptor beta chains drawn from one sample of a study of cytomegalovirus exposure and HLA in healthy donors. The method was immunoSEQ multiplex PCR; TCRdb's version includes in-frame clones alone and lacks a portion of them. The sample carries about 140,000 clones, 86% recorded once. The specimen was PBMCs. Receptors were obtained from a man aged 18-30 years in good health and CMV-seronegative. Both conserved end residues are part of each CDR3. The order of the fields is V gene, D gene, J gene, CDR3 DNA, CDR3 protein. D genes are given only for firm matches.

TRBV5-4,.,TRBJ1-2,TGTGCCAGCAGCTTCGACAGAGCTAACTATGGCTACACCTTC,CASSFDRANYGYTF
TRBV5-5,TRBD2,TRBJ2-5,TGTGCCAGCAGCTTGGCTAGCGGGGTCGCAGAGACCCAGTACTTC,CASSLASGVAETQYF
TRBV28,TRBD2,TRBJ2-2,TGTGCCAGCAACCTACTGCGGGAGGTGCACACCGGGGAGCTGTTTTTT,CASNLLREVHTGELFF
TRBV11-3,TRBD2,TRBJ2-2,TGTGCCAGCAGCCCCGGGGGGGCGCCCACCGGGGAGCTGTTTTTT,CASSPGGAPTGELFF
TRBV2,.,TRBJ1-3,TGTGCCAGCAGTAGAATTACAACTGGAAACACCATATATTTT,CASSRITTGNTIYF
TRBV28,.,TRBJ2-7,TGTGCCAGCAGTTTATATTCGGACGAGCAGTACTTC,CASSLYSDEQYF
TRBV29-1,TRBD1,TRBJ2-2,TGCAGCGTAGACCCCACAGGGGTCCGCGCCGGGGAGCTGTTTTTT,CSVDPTGVRAGELFF
TRBV5-1,.,TRBJ2-1,TGCGCCAGCAGCCCGGAGGGACTTAGCTCCTACAATGAGCAGTTCTTC,CASSPEGLSSYNEQFF
TRBV7-9,.,TRBJ2-3,TGTGCCAGCAGCTTATTCGCTGACACTCATACGCAGTATTTT,CASSLFADTHTQYF
TRBV7-8,TRBD2,TRBJ2-1,TGTGCCAGCAGCTTAGCCCTAGCGGGGACCCCCTACAATGAGCAGTTCTTC,CASSLALAGTPYNEQFF
TRBV6-6,TRBD2,TRBJ2-3,TGTGCCAGCAGTCCGGGACTAGCGCGCACAGATACGCAGTATTTT,CASSPGLARTDTQYF
TRBV30,TRBD1,TRBJ2-7,TGTGCCTGGGGACGGACAGGGAGATCCTACGAGCAGTACTTC,CAWGRTGRSYEQYF
TRBV4-1,TRBD1,TRBJ1-4,TGCGCCAGCAGCTCCGGGACAGGGGATGAAAAACTGTTTTTT,CASSSGTGDEKLFF
TRBV14,TRBD1,TRBJ2-7,TGTGCCAGCAGCCAAGATTTTTTGGGACAGGCCTCCTACGAGCAGTACTTC,CASSQDFLGQASYEQYF
TRBV19,.,TRBJ2-1,TGTGCCAGTAGTATGACGGCGGATGCCTACAATGAGCAGTTCTTC,CASSMTADAYNEQFF
TRBV18,TRBD1,TRBJ2-7,TGTGCCAGCTCACCAGGTCCTGGACAGGGGGCGGTCGAGCAGTACTTC,CASSPGPGQGAVEQYF
TRBV11-1,.,TRBJ1-3,TGTGCCAGCAGCTTAGGACAACGTAACACCATATATTTT,CASSLGQRNTIYF
TRBV6-1,.,TRBJ2-7,TGTGCCAGCCTAGGTGACTCCTACGAGCAGTACTTC,CASLGDSYEQYF
TRBV28,.,TRBJ1-2,TGTGCCAGCAGTCTCCCCTCGCGGGGGGCCCATGGCTACACCTTC,CASSLPSRGAHGYTF
TRBV9,TRBD2,TRBJ2-7,TGTGCCAGCAGCGTTAGCGGGAGCCCCCACGAGCAGTACTTC,CASSVSGSPHEQYF
TRBV27,TRBD1,TRBJ2-7,TGTGCCAGCAGTTTCACAGGGGGCCCCTCCTACGAGCAGTACTTC,CASSFTGGPSYEQYF
TRBV2,TRBD2,TRBJ2-5,TGTGCCAGCAGACTAGCGGGGGGCGGAGAGACCCAGTACTTC,CASRLAGGGETQYF